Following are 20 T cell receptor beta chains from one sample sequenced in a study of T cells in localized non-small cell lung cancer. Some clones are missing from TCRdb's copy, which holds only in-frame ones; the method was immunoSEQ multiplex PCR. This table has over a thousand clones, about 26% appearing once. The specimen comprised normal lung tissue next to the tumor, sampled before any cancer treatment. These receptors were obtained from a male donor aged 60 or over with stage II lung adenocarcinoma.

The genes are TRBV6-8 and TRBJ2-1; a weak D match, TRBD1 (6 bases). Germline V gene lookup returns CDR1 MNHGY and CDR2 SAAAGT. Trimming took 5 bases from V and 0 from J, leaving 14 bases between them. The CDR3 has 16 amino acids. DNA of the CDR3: TGTGCCAGCAGTGAGGGGGATGGGCCCTCCTACAATGAGCAGTTCTTC. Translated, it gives CASSEGDGPSYNEQFF.

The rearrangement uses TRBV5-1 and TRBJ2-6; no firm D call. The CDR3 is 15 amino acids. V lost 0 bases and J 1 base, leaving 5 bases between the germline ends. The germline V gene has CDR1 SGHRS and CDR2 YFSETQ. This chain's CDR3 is CASSLDLSGANVLTF. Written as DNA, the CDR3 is TGCGCCAGCAGCTTGGACCTTTCTGGGGCCAACGTCCTGACTTTC.

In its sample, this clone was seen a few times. The chain's CDR3 is CASSPEVGQGVPNTEAFF. The DNA for the CDR3 is TGTGCCAGCAGCCCAGAAGTGGGACAGGGGGTTCCGAACACTGAAGCTTTCTTT. This chain links TRBV6-8 with TRBJ1-1, with 11 bases fitting TRBD1. Per germline, CDR1 MNHGY and CDR2 SAAAGT. The ends lost 6 bases at V and 1 base at J; junction bases unmatched: 13. This CDR3 has 18 residues.

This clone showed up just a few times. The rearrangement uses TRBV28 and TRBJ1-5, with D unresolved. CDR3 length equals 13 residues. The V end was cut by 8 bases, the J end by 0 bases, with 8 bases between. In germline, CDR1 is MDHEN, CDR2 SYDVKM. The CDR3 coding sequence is TGTGCCAGCCGCGCCCCTAGCAATCAGCCCCAGCATTTT. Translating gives CASRAPSNQPQHF.

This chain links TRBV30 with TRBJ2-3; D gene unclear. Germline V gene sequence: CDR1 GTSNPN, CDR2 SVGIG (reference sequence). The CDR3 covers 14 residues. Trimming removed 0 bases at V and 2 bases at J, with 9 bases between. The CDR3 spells CAWSVGSSTDTQYF. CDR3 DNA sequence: TGTGCCTGGAGTGTGGGTTCCTCCACAGATACGCAGTATTTT.

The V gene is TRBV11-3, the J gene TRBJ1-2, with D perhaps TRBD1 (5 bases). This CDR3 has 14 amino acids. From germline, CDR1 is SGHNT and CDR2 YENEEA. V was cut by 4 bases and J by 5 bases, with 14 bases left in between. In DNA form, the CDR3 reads TGTGCCAGCAGCTGGGAGCGCAGGGTTTATGGCTACACCTTC. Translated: CASSWERRVYGYTF.

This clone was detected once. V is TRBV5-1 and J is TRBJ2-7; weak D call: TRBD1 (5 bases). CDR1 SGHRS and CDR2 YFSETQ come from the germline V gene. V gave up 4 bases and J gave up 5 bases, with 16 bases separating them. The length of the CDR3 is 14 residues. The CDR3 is CASSDPQGSNEQYF. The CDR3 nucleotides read TGCGCCAGCAGCGATCCCCAGGGTTCGAACGAGCAGTACTTC.

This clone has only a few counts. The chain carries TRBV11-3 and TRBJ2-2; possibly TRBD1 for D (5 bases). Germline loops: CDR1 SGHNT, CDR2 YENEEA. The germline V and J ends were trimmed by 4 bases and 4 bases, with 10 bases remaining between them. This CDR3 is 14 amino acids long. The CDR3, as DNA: TGTGCCAGCAGCTGGCTCAGGGTCACCGGGGAGCTGTTTTTT. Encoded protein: CASSWLRVTGELFF. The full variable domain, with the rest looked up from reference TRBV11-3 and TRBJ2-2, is EAGVVQSPRYKIIEKKQPVAFWCNPISGHNTLYWYLQNLGQGPELLIRYENEEAVDDSQLPKDRFSAERLKGVDSTLKIQPAELGDSAVYLCASSWLRVTGELFFGEGSRLTVL.

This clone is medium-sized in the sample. CDR3 DNA: TGTGCCAGCAGCCCAGCTTTGTACGGGGGCGCTGAAGCTTTCTTT. Its translation is CASSPALYGGAEAFF. The rearrangement joins TRBV7-7 to TRBJ1-1; tentative D call: TRBD1 (6 bases). V lost 5 bases, J lost 6 bases, and 19 bases lay in between. Germline assignment: CDR1 SSHAT and CDR2 FNYEAQ (reference sequence). The CDR3 totals 15 residues.

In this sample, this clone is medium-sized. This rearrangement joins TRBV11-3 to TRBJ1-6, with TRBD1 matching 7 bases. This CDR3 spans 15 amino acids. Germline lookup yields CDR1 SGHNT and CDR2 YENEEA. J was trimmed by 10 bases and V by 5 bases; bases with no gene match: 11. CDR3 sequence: CASSLQTGFGSPLHF. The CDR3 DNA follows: TGTGCCAGCAGCCTTCAGACAGGGTTTGGGTCACCCCTCCACTTT.

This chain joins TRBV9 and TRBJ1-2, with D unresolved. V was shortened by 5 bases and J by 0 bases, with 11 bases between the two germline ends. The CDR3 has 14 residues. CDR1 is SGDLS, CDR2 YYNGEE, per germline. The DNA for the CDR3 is TGTGCCAGCAGTAGGGTTGGGACTAACTATGGCTACACCTTC. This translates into CASSRVGTNYGYTF.

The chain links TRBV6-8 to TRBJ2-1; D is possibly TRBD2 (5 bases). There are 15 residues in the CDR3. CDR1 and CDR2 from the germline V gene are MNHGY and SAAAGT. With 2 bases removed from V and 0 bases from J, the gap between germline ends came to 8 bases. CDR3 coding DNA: TGTGCCAGCAGTTACGAGGGAAACTCCTACAATGAGCAGTTCTTC. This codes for CASSYEGNSYNEQFF.

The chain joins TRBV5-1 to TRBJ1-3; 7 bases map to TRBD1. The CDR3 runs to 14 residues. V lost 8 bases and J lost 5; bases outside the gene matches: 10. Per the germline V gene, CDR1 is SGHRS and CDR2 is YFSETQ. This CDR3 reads CARPSGGSRNTIYF. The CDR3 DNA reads TGCGCCAGACCATCAGGGGGATCGAGAAACACCATATATTTT.

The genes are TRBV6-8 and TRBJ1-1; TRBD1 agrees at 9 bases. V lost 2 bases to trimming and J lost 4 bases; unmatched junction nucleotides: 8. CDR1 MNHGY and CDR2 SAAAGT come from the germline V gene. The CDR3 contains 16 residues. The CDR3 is CASSYGDRVLGTEAFF. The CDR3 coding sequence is TGTGCCAGCAGTTACGGGGACAGGGTTTTAGGCACTGAAGCTTTCTTT.

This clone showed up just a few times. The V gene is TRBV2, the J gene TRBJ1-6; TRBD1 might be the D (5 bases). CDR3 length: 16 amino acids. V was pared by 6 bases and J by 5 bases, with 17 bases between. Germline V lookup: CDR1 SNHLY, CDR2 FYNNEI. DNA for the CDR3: TGTGCCAGCAGGCCCACGACGCAGGGTAATAATTCACCCCTCCACTTT. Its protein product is CASRPTTQGNNSPLHF.

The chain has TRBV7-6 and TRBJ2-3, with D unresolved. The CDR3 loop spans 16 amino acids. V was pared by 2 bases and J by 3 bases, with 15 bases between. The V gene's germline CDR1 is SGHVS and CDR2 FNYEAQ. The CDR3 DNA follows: TGTGCCAGCAGCTTATCCTCGTCTATGGGAACAGATACGCAGTATTTT. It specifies CASSLSSSMGTDTQYF.

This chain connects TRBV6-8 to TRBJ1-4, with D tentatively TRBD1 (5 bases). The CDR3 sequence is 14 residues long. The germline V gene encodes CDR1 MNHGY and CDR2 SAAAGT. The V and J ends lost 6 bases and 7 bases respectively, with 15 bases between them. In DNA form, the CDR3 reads TGTGCCAGCAGCCGACACCGGGACGTTGAAAAACTGTTTTTT. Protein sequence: CASSRHRDVEKLFF.

The DNA of the CDR3 is TGTGCCAGTACTCAGGGGGCTTCACCCCTCCACTTT. As protein: CASTQGASPLHF. The genes are TRBV27 and TRBJ1-6; 8 nucleotides agree with TRBD1. Trimming cost V 9 bases and J 9 bases; bases outside gene matches: 4. This CDR3 is built from 12 residues. In germline, CDR1 is MNHEY, CDR2 SMNVEV (reference sequence).

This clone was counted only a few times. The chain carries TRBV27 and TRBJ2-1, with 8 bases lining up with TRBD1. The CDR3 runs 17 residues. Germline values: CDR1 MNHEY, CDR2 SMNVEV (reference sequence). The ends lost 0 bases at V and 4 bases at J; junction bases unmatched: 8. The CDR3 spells CASSLSSWDRSYNEQFF. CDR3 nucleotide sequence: TGTGCCAGCAGTTTATCGAGTTGGGACAGGAGTTACAATGAGCAGTTCTTC.

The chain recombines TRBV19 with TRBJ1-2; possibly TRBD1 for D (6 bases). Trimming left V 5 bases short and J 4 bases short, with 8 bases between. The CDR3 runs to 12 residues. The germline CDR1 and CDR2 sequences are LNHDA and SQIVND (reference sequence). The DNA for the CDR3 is TGTGCCAGTAGTGTACAGGGCTATGGCTACACCTTC. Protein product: CASSVQGYGYTF.